The next 21 T cell receptor beta chains were all read from a single sample in a study of shared clonotypes between healthy human individuals. Terminally differentiated effector memory CD45RA+ cells were left out of the naive CD8 fraction, which was CD45RO-negative and positively selected for CCR7. The data were produced by immunoSEQ multiplex PCR, yet TCRdb's version contains in-frame clones alone and is incomplete. The sample carries about 700,000 clones, about 90% recorded once. The source material was naive CD8+ T cells sorted from blood. The receptors shown here come from a man aged 25 to 40 in good health.

The chain employs TRBV4-3 and TRBJ2-1; D possibly corresponds to TRBD1 (5 bases). V was pared by 4 bases and J by 5 bases, with 24 bases between. The CDR3 extends over 18 amino acids. Germline loops: CDR1 LGHNA, CDR2 YSLEER. The CDR3 sequence is CASSPSRGAAWVDNEQFF. As DNA, the CDR3 is TGCGCCAGCAGCCCCAGCCGTGGGGCAGCCTGGGTCGACAATGAGCAGTTCTTC.

The chain has TRBV11-3 and TRBJ2-3, with TRBD2 matching 15 bases. V gave up 1 base and J gave up 3 bases; unmatched junction bases: 5. Germline V gives CDR1 SGHNT, CDR2 YENEEA. The CDR3 is 18 residues long. The CDR3 is CASSLARGTSGRTDTQYF. CDR3 nucleotides: TGTGCCAGCAGCTTAGCCCGGGGGACTAGCGGGAGGACAGATACGCAGTATTTT.

As to this clone: The same CDR3 arises from other DNA sequences in this sample as well. The genes are TRBV7-9 and TRBJ2-2, with D unclear. The CDR3 is made up of 13 amino acids. Trimming took off 3 bases at V and 4 bases at J, with 6 bases between the two ends. Germline loops: CDR1 SEHNR, CDR2 FQNEAQ (reference sequence). The CDR3: CASSFPGTGELFF. The DNA of the CDR3 is TGTGCCAGCAGCTTTCCAGGCACCGGGGAGCTGTTTTTT.

J is TRBJ2-5 and V is TRBV4-1, with a possible D match to TRBD2 (6 bases). The germline V and J ends were trimmed by 1 base and 5 bases, with 20 bases remaining between them. This CDR3 region has 17 residues. Germline lookup yields CDR1 MGHRA and CDR2 YSYEKL. In DNA form, the CDR3 reads TGCGCCAGCAGCCAAGTCCCTACGGGAGAGTTTATCGAGACCCAGTACTTC. Protein product: CASSQVPTGEFIETQYF.

The rearrangement uses TRBV2 and TRBJ2-2; TRBD2 aligns across 7 bases. Germline CDR1 and CDR2: SNHLY and FYNNEI. V lost 5 bases and J lost 4; bases outside the gene matches: 4. This CDR3 spans 14 amino acids. The CDR3 loop reads CASSTSDSTGELFF. The DNA of the CDR3 is TGTGCCAGCAGTACTAGCGATAGCACCGGGGAGCTGTTTTTT.

The chain carries TRBV18 and TRBJ2-1; TRBD2 aligns across 11 bases. The V gene end was trimmed by 2 bases and the J gene end by 5 bases; junction bases not matched to a gene: 17. The CDR3 covers 20 residues. Germline CDR1 is KGHSH and CDR2 is LQKENI. The CDR3 region has the DNA TGTGCCAGCTCACCATTTCGATTACTAGCGGGAGTAGTAATGAACAATGAGCAGTTCTTC. The encoded protein is CASSPFRLLAGVVMNNEQFF. Based on the CDR3 plus reference TRBV18 and TRBJ2-1, the full variable domain is NAGVMQNPRHLVRRRGQEARLRCSPMKGHSHVYWYRQLPEEGLKFMVYLQKENIIDESGMPKERFSAEFPKEGPSILRIQQVVRGDSAAYFCASSPFRLLAGVVMNNEQFFGPGTRLTVL.

The rearrangement links TRBV28 to TRBJ1-5; D gene ambiguous. V lost 2 bases and J lost 8, with 7 bases in between. The germline gives CDR1 MDHEN, CDR2 SYDVKM. The CDR3 extends over 12 amino acids. The CDR3 bases are TGTGCCAGCAGTTTAGCTCACGAGCCCCAGCATTTT. It encodes CASSLAHEPQHF.

This chain connects TRBV6-6 to TRBJ2-7, with TRBD1 identical over 7 bases. This CDR3 is 15 amino acids long. Trimming cost V 5 bases and J 1 base; bases outside gene matches: 8. Germline lookup yields CDR1 MNHNY and CDR2 SVGAGI (reference sequence). The CDR3 region is CASSGDSHPSYEQYF. The CDR3 coding sequence is TGTGCCAGCAGTGGGGACAGCCACCCGTCCTACGAGCAGTACTTC.

This sequence joins TRBV19 and TRBJ1-5; D is unclear. V was trimmed by 3 bases and J by 3 bases, leaving 3 bases between them. CDR1 is LNHDA, CDR2 SQIVND, per germline (reference sequence). This CDR3 has 12 residues. The CDR3 is CASSIFNQPQHF. The CDR3 bases are TGTGCCAGTAGTATTTTCAATCAGCCCCAGCATTTT.

The chain couples TRBV27 to TRBJ2-7, with D unclear. V lost 2 bases and J 2 bases, leaving 7 bases between the germline ends. Per the germline V gene, CDR1 is MNHEY and CDR2 is SMNVEV (reference sequence). CDR3 length equals 13 residues. This chain's CDR3 is CASSLRNPYEQYF. The CDR3 DNA reads as TGTGCCAGCAGTTTAAGAAACCCCTACGAGCAGTACTTC.

V and J are TRBV11-2 and TRBJ1-1; 8 bases are a match to TRBD1. The V gene end was trimmed by 5 bases and the J gene end by 1 base; junction bases not matched to a gene: 12. There are 17 residues in the CDR3. CDR1 SGHAT and CDR2 FQNNGV come from the germline V gene. As DNA, the CDR3 is TGTGCCAGCAGCCCAAGCCCGGACAGGGAGCCGAACACTGAAGCTTTCTTT. Amino acids: CASSPSPDREPNTEAFF.

The chain has TRBV9 and TRBJ1-1; TRBD1 is a possible D gene (5 bases). Trimming stripped 2 bases from V and 0 bases from J, with 8 bases between. This CDR3 has 14 residues. Germline CDR1 SGDLS, CDR2 YYNGEE. The CDR3 protein is CASSVGHLNTEAFF. The DNA of the CDR3 is TGTGCCAGCAGCGTGGGGCATTTGAACACTGAAGCTTTCTTT. The complete variable domain, with remaining parts taken from reference TRBV9 and TRBJ1-1, reads DSGVTQTPKHLITATGQRVTLRCSPRSGDLSVYWYQQSLDQGLQFLIQYYNGEERAKGNILERFSAQQFPDLHSELNLSSLELGDSALYFCASSVGHLNTEAFFGQGTRLTVV.

The chain employs TRBV5-1 and TRBJ2-3; 11 bases fit TRBD1. In germline, CDR1 is SGHRS, CDR2 YFSETQ. The CDR3 runs to 16 residues. With V trimmed by 2 bases and J by 2 bases, 4 bases remained unmatched. The CDR3, as DNA: TGCGCCAGCAGCTTAGGACAGGGGGCCCTCACAGATACGCAGTATTTT. Translating gives CASSLGQGALTDTQYF.

The rearrangement uses TRBV6-6 and TRBJ2-7; D might be TRBD1 (5 bases). This CDR3 has 12 amino acids. Trimming shortened V by 5 bases and J by 11 bases, and 16 bases separated the two germline ends. Germline lookup yields CDR1 MNHNY and CDR2 SVGAGI (reference sequence). CDR3: CASSPRAPGEYF. CDR3 coding DNA: TGTGCCAGCAGTCCCAGGGCACCTGGGGAGTACTTC.

This chain links TRBV30 with TRBJ2-7; D not certain. The CDR3 is made up of 14 amino acids. Trimming stripped 0 bases from V and 3 bases from J, with 12 bases between. Germline V gene data show CDR1 as GTSNPN and CDR2 as SVGIG (reference sequence). This CDR3 reads CAWSVPTFDYEQYF. CDR3 nucleotide sequence: TGTGCCTGGAGTGTCCCCACCTTTGACTACGAGCAGTACTTC.

V gene TRBV7-2 combines with J gene TRBJ1-2, with D uncertain. Germline CDR1 and CDR2: SGHTA and FQGNSA. Trimming cost V 1 base and J 8 bases, with 14 bases left between them. The CDR3 extends over 14 amino acids. The CDR3 loop reads CASSLVSLVEGYTF. The CDR3 DNA follows: TGTGCCAGCAGCTTAGTCAGCCTGGTGGAGGGCTACACCTTC.

This clone appeared a single time. This rearrangement joins TRBV7-8 to TRBJ2-1; 13 positions match TRBD2. CDR3 length: 17 residues. Trimming took 2 bases from V and 6 from J; bases not matched to a gene: 7. Germline assignment: CDR1 SGHVS and CDR2 FQNEAQ. Here the CDR3 reads CASSLPRRLAGGNEQFF. For the CDR3, the DNA is TGTGCCAGCAGCTTACCAAGAAGACTAGCGGGAGGCAATGAGCAGTTCTTC.

The chain is built from TRBV9 and TRBJ2-1, with 7 bases identical to TRBD2. CDR1 is SGDLS and CDR2 is YYNGEE in the germline V gene. Trimming took 3 bases from V and 9 from J; bases not matched to a gene: 6. This CDR3 has 13 residues. The CDR3 protein is CASSEPTSREQFF. CDR3 coding DNA: TGTGCCAGCAGCGAACCGACTAGCCGTGAGCAGTTCTTC.

The chain combines TRBV14 with TRBJ2-5; TRBD2 aligns across 14 bases. After removal of 4 bases from V and 4 bases from J, the junction contained 8 bases not matched to a gene. The CDR3 is made up of 17 amino acids. Germline CDR1 SGHDN, CDR2 FVKESK. CDR3 in DNA: TGTGCCAGCAGCCCCGGACTAGCGGGAGGCGTTGGAGAGACCCAGTACTTC. It is translated as CASSPGLAGGVGETQYF.

The V call is TRBV27, the J call TRBJ1-2; TRBD1 agrees at 7 bases. The germline gives CDR1 MNHEY, CDR2 SMNVEV (reference sequence). Trimming cost V 1 base and J 6 bases; bases outside gene matches: 8. The length of the CDR3 is 15 residues. CDR3 in DNA: TGTGCCAGCAGTTTATTCCCGACAGGGTTTGATGGCTACACCTTC. Its translation: CASSLFPTGFDGYTF.

The chain combines TRBV6-5 with TRBJ2-1; D is perhaps TRBD2 (5 bases). V was cut by 5 bases and J by 2 bases, with 13 bases left in between. The CDR3 spans 15 residues. The germline CDR1 and CDR2 sequences are MNHEY and SVGAGI. The CDR3 spells CASSGGLSPYNEQFF. The DNA of the CDR3 is TGTGCCAGCAGTGGTGGACTCTCACCCTACAATGAGCAGTTCTTC.